The 15 T cell receptor beta chains below come from one sample, sequenced in a study of human T cells and chemical hapten exposure (dated by TCRdb to about 2021). Receptor amplification or capture employed RACE. The reads were generated on a NextSeq 500. The public reads were quality trimmed at Q25 with fastp and then assembled into clones with MiXCR by TCRdb, keeping productive beta chains. Identical CDR3 proteins give one entry, which carries the most common genes and DNA. The sample has tens of thousands of distinct CDR3 sequences on record, around 12% of them singletons. Jointly, the top ten make up less than 2.5% of the sample. The time point tag for this specimen amounts to: pre-sensitization, week 0. The sample's treatment or condition label, in plain terms: therapeutic diphenylcyclopropenone sensitization with weekly scalp DPC. Total RNA was isolated from unfractionated whole blood collected in Tempus Blood RNA tubes.

Sequenced here: whole blood, sampled in connection with sensitization to the hapten diphenylcyclopropenone (DPC). Source of these receptors: a woman aged 40 to 50 with alopecia areata. Some clones in this sample may be carry-over from other donors' samples.

This clonotype was seen repeatedly, ten times or more. J is TRBJ2-2 and V is TRBV7-9; tentative D call: TRBD1 (6 bases). This CDR3 spans 15 amino acids. Trimming stripped 5 bases from V and 5 bases from J, with 15 bases between. Germline loops: CDR1 SEHNR, CDR2 FQNEAQ (reference sequence). The DNA for the CDR3 is TGTGCCAGCAGCGTCGGACAGACAATAACCGGGGAGCTGTTTTTT. Protein sequence: CASSVGQTITGELFF.

This clonotype was seen repeatedly, ten times or more. The gene calls are TRBV28 and TRBJ1-1; D perhaps matches TRBD1 (6 bases). The CDR3 length is 14 residues. The germline V and J ends were trimmed by 7 bases and 1 base, with 13 bases remaining between them. Germline V lookup: CDR1 MDHEN, CDR2 SYDVKM. Here the CDR3 reads CASTRQAANTEAFF. CDR3 DNA: TGTGCCAGCACTCGACAGGCGGCGAACACTGAAGCTTTCTTT. The complete variable domain, with remaining parts taken from reference TRBV28 and TRBJ1-1, reads DVKVTQSSRYLVKRTGEKVFLECVQDMDHENMFWYRQDPGLGLRLIYFSYDVKMKEKGDIPEGYSVSREKKERFSLILESASTNQTSMYLCASTRQAANTEAFFGQGTRLTVV.

Many counts were recorded for this clonotype. The rearrangement joins TRBV3-1 to TRBJ2-5, with D hard to call. The germline V gene has CDR1 LGHDT and CDR2 YNNKEL (reference sequence). The V end was cut by 4 bases, the J end by 1 base, with 7 bases between. The CDR3 runs to 13 residues. The CDR3 nucleotides read TGTGCCAGCAGCCGACGCGGCCAAGAGACCCAGTACTTC. Its translation: CASSRRGQETQYF.

This clonotype was seen at least ten times. V is TRBV10-1 and J is TRBJ2-1, with D possibly being TRBD1 (6 bases). V was clipped by 5 bases and J by 0 bases, with 17 bases between them. This CDR3 has 17 amino acids. CDR1 is WNHNN and CDR2 is SYGVQD in the germline V gene (reference sequence). CDR3 residues: CASSPVQGSLSYNEQFF. CDR3 nucleotides: TGCGCCAGCAGTCCCGTCCAGGGGTCCCTCTCCTACAATGAGCAGTTCTTC.

V is TRBV29-1 and J is TRBJ2-5; the D call may be TRBD1 or TRBD2 (6 bases each). V gave up 8 bases and J gave up 5 bases, with 21 bases separating them. The CDR3 is 14 residues long. Germline assignment: CDR1 SQVTM and CDR2 ANQGSEA. The CDR3 DNA reads as TGCAGCACCGCGACAGGCCTACGGGGGGAGACCCAGTACTTC. It codes for CSTATGLRGETQYF.

This clonotype has more than one count but fewer than ten. The V and J genes are TRBV28 and TRBJ2-1, with TRBD2 identical over 16 bases. Germline V gives CDR1 MDHEN, CDR2 SYDVKM. The trim removed 6 bases at V and 7 bases at J, leaving 3 bases unmatched. CDR3 length equals 15 residues. CDR3 sequence: CASRGLAGGRNEQFF. The CDR3 coding sequence is TGTGCCAGCAGGGGACTAGCGGGGGGGAGGAATGAGCAGTTCTTC. The full variable domain, rest sourced from reference TRBV28 and TRBJ2-1, is DVKVTQSSRYLVKRTGEKVFLECVQDMDHENMFWYRQDPGLGLRLIYFSYDVKMKEKGDIPEGYSVSREKKERFSLILESASTNQTSMYLCASRGLAGGRNEQFFGPGTRLTVL.

This clonotype was seen repeatedly, ten times or more. This chain uses TRBV2 with TRBJ2-5; 8 bases line up with TRBD2. The J segment lost 5 bases and the V segment lost 4 bases, leaving 12 bases of the junction unmatched. Germline lookup yields CDR1 SNHLY and CDR2 FYNNEI. The CDR3 runs to 16 residues. The CDR3 bases are TGTGCCAGCAGTGTTGCGGGGGGCCACCCAACCGAGACCCAGTACTTC. Its translation: CASSVAGGHPTETQYF.

V gene TRBV12-3 or TRBV12-4 combines with J gene TRBJ1-4; no firm D call. The V and J ends lost 6 bases and 3 bases respectively, with 11 bases between them. This CDR3 is built from 14 residues. The CDR3 DNA follows: TGTGCCAGCAGACCTACGGGAGCTAATGAAAAACTGTTTTTT. Protein: CASRPTGANEKLFF.

This clonotype was observed at least ten times. The V and J genes are TRBV4-3 and TRBJ2-1, with D possibly matching TRBD2 (6 bases). Germline loops: CDR1 LGHNA, CDR2 YSLEER. There are 16 residues in the CDR3. V lost 0 bases to trimming and J lost 2 bases, with 11 bases between them. CDR3 residues: CASSQDGGGTYNEQFF. DNA for the CDR3: TGCGCCAGCAGCCAAGACGGTGGGGGGACCTACAATGAGCAGTTCTTC.

V usage is TRBV28 and J usage is TRBJ1-6, with a tentative D call TRBD1 (5 bases). In germline, CDR1 is MDHEN, CDR2 SYDVKM. The CDR3 totals 15 residues. The V gene lost 3 bases and the J gene lost 8 bases, with 14 bases spanning the gap. For the CDR3, the DNA is TGTGCCAGCAGTTTTGGGGACTCAAGAGATTCACCCCTCCACTTT. Protein: CASSFGDSRDSPLHF.

This clonotype has at least ten counts. The V and J genes are TRBV7-2 and TRBJ2-3, with TRBD2 matching over 8 bases. The V gene's germline CDR1 is SGHTA and CDR2 FQGNSA. J lost 3 bases, V lost 5 bases, and 7 bases had no gene match. The CDR3 contains 15 residues. The CDR3 DNA reads as TGTGCCAGCAGCCCGGGACTAGAGAGGACAGATACGCAGTATTTT. Translation: CASSPGLERTDTQYF.

The sample holds many counts of this clonotype. The DNA of the CDR3 is TGCAGTGAATTGCCACCGGCATGGGTTCCCCTCCACTTT. Protein sequence: CSELPPAWVPLHF. The chain employs TRBV20-1 and TRBJ1-6; D call uncertain. This CDR3 spans 13 amino acids. V was trimmed by 7 bases and J by 13 bases, leaving 20 bases between them. From germline, CDR1 is DFQATT and CDR2 SNEGSKA (reference sequence).

This clonotype has ten or more counts. The gene calls are TRBV7-9 and TRBJ2-1, with TRBD1 as a possible D gene (5 bases). Germline CDR1 reads SEHNR; CDR2 reads FQNEAQ (reference sequence). The CDR3 is 15 residues long. The V end was cut by 1 base, the J end by 8 bases, with 15 bases between. DNA of the CDR3: TGTGCCAGCAGCTTAGGGGGCGCGATCGCGGATGAGCAGTTCTTC. This gives the protein CASSLGGAIADEQFF.

This clonotype was seen ten or more times. The genes are TRBV20-1 and TRBJ1-2; TRBD1 aligns across 8 bases. The CDR3 totals 15 residues. The V and J ends lost 6 bases and 2 bases, in that order; junction bases with no gene match: 11. From germline, CDR1 is DFQATT and CDR2 SNEGSKA (reference sequence). CDR3 sequence (DNA): TGCAGTGCAAAACCGCAGGGGGCGCAGAACTATGGCTACACCTTC. Translation: CSAKPQGAQNYGYTF.

In its sample, this clonotype was seen many times. This chain connects TRBV20-1 to TRBJ1-1, with D unresolved. V was clipped by 7 bases and J by 4 bases, with 13 bases between them. Germline values: CDR1 DFQATT, CDR2 SNEGSKA (reference sequence). The CDR3 covers 12 residues. For the CDR3, the DNA is TGCAGTGTCCACCCTAGTCGCACTGAAGCTTTCTTT. Its protein is CSVHPSRTEAFF.